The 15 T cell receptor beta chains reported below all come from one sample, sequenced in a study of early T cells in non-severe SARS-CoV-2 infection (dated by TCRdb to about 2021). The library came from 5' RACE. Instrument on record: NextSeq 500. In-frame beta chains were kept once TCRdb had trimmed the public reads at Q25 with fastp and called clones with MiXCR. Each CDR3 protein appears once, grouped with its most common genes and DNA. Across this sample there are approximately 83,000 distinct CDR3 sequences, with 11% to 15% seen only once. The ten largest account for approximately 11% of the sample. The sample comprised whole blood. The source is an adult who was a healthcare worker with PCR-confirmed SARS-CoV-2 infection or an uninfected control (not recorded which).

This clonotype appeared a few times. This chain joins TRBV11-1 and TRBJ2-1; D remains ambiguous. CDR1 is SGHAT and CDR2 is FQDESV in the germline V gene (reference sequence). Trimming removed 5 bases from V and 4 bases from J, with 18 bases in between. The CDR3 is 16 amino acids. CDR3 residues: CASSPRAGPLYNEQFF. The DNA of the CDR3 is TGTGCCAGCAGCCCAAGGGCAGGCCCCTTGTACAATGAGCAGTTCTTC.

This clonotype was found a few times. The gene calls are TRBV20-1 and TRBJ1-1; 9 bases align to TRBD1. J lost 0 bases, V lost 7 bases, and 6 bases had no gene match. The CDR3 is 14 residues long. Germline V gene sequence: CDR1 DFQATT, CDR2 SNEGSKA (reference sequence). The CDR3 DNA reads TGCAGTGTCCCGGGACAGGGTATGAACACTGAAGCTTTCTTT. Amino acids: CSVPGQGMNTEAFF.

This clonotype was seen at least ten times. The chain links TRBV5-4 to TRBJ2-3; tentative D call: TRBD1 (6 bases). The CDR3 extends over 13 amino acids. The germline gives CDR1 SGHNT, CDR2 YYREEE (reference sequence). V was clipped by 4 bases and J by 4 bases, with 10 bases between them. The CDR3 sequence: CASSGQNSDTQYF. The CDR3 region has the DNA TGTGCCAGCAGCGGACAGAATTCAGATACGCAGTATTTT.

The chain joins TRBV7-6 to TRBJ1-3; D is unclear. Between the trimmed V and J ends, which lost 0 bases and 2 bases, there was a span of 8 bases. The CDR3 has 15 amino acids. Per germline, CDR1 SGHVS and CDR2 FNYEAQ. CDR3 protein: CASSLAPVTGNTIYF. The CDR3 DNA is TGTGCCAGCAGCTTAGCCCCGGTAACTGGAAACACCATATATTTT.

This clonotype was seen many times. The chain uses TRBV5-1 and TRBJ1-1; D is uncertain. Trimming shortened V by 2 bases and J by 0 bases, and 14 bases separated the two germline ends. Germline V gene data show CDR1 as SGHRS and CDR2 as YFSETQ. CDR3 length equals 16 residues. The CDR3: CASSFNRAAVNTEAFF. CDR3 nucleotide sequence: TGCGCCAGCAGCTTTAACAGAGCCGCTGTGAACACTGAAGCTTTCTTT.

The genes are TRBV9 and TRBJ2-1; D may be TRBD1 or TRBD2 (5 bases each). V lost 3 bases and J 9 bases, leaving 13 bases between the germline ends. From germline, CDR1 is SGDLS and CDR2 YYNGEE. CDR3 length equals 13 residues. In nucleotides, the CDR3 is TGTGCCAGCAGCGCGCTGGGACGATCTGAGCAGTTCTTC. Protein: CASSALGRSEQFF.

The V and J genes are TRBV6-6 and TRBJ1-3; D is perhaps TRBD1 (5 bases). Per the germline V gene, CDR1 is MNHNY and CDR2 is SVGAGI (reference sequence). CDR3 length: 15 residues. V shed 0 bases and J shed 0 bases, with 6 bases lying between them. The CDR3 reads CASSYSGGSGNTIYF. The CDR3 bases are TGTGCCAGCAGTTACTCTGGGGGCTCTGGAAACACCATATATTTT.

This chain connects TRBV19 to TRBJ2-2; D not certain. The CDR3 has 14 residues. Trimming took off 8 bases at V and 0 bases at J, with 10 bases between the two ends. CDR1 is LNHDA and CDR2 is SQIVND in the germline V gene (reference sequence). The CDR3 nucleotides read TGTGCCAGTCTCCCCCGTGCGAACACCGGGGAGCTGTTTTTT. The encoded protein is CASLPRANTGELFF.

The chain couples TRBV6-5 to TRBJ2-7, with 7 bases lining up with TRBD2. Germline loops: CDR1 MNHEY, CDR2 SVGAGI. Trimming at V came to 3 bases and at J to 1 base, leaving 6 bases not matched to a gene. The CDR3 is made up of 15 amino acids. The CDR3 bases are TGTGCCAGCAGTTATGGCGGGGAGGGGTCCTACGAGCAGTACTTC. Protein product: CASSYGGEGSYEQYF.

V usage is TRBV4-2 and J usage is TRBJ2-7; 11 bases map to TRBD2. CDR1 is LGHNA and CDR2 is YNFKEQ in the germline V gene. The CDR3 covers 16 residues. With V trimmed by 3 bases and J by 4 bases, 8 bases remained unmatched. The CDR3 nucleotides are TGTGCCAGCAGCCATGTGGCGGGACTAGCGGAATACGAGCAGTACTTC. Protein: CASSHVAGLAEYEQYF.

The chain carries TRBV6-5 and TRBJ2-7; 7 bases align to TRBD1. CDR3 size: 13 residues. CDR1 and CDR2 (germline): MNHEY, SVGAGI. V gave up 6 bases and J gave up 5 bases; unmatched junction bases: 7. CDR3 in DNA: TGTGCCAGCAGAAGACAGGGTCCCAACGAGCAGTACTTC. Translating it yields CASRRQGPNEQYF.

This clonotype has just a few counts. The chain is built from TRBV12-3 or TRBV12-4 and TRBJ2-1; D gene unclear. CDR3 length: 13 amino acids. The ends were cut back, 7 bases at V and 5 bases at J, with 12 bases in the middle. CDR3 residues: CASTTRRHNEQFF. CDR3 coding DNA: TGTGCCAGCACTACCAGACGGCACAATGAGCAGTTCTTC.

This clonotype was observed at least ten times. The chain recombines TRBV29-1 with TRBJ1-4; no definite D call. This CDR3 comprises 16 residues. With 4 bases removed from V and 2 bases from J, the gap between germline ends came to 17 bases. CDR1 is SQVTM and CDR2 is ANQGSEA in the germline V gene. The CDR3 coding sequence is TGCAGCGTTGGCGACCGTGGAACCGGGACTAATGAAAAACTGTTTTTT. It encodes CSVGDRGTGTNEKLFF.

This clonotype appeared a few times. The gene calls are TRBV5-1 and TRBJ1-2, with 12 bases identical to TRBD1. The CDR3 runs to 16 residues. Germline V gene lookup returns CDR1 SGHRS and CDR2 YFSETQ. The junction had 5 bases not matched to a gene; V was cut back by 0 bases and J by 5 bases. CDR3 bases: TGCGCCAGCAGCTTGGAAGGGACAGGGGGCGCGTATGGCTACACCTTC. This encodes CASSLEGTGGAYGYTF.

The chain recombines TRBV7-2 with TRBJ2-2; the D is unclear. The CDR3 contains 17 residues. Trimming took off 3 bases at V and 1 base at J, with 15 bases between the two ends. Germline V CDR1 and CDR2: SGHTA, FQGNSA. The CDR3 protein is CASSFTSKTWNTGELFF. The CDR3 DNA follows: TGTGCCAGCAGCTTCACATCTAAGACCTGGAACACCGGGGAGCTGTTTTTT.